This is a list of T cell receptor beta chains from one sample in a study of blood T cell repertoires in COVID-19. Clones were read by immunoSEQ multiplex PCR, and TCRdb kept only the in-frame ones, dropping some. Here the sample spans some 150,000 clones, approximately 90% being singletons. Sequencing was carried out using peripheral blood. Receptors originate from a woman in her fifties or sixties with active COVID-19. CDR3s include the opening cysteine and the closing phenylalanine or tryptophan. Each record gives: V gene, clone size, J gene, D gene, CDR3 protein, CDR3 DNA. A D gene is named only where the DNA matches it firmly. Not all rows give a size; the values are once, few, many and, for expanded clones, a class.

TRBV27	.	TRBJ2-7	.	CASSLRQGSYEQYF	TGTGCCAGCAGTTTACGGCAGGGTTCCTACGAGCAGTACTTC
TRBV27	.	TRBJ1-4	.	CASSLSRFAKEKLFF	TGTGCCAGCAGTTTATCCAGATTCGCAAAGGAAAAACTGTTTTTT
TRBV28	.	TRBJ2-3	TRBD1	CASSYDRGADTQYF	TGTGCCAGCAGCTATGACAGGGGAGCAGATACGCAGTATTTT
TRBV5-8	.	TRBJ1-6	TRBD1	CASSLNRGSSPLHF	TGTGCCAGCAGCTTAAACAGGGGTAGTTCACCCCTCCACTTT
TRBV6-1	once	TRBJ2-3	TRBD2	CASSVLMGLADTDTQYF	TGTGCCAGCAGTGTCCTGATGGGACTAGCGGACACAGATACGCAGTATTTT
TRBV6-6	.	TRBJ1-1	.	CASRKDSANTEAFF	TGTGCCAGCAGAAAGGACAGCGCGAACACTGAAGCTTTCTTT
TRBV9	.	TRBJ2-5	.	CASSVALTPGTQYF	TGTGCCAGCAGCGTAGCTCTAACGCCGGGGACCCAGTACTTC
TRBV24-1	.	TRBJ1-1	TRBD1	CATRGQGPTEAFF	TGTGCCACCAGGGGACAGGGTCCCACTGAAGCTTTCTTT
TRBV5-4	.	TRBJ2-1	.	CASSSTRTFHEQFF	TGTGCCAGCAGCTCTACTAGGACGTTCCATGAGCAGTTCTTC
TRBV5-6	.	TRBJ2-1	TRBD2	CASSLGGGGRLNEQFF	TGTGCCAGCAGCTTGGGGGGAGGCGGGAGGCTCAATGAGCAGTTCTTC
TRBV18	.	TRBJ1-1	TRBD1	CASSPSTGGRNTEAFF	TGTGCCAGCTCACCTTCGACAGGGGGTAGGAACACTGAAGCTTTCTTT
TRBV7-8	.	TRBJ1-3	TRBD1	CASSRDRGNTIYF	TGTGCCAGCAGCCGGGACAGGGGAAACACCATATATTTT
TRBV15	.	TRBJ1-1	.	CATSGITGSLRNTEAFF	TGTGCCACCAGCGGAATAACAGGATCCCTAAGGAACACTGAAGCTTTCTTT
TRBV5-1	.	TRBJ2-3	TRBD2	CASSLKGTSGRATDTQYF	TGCGCCAGCAGCTTGAAAGGGACTAGCGGGAGGGCCACAGATACGCAGTATTTT
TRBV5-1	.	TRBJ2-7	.	CASNLRGGPAYEQYF	TGCGCCAGCAACCTGAGGGGGGGACCCGCCTACGAGCAGTACTTC
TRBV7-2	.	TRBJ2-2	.	CASSLDLAGGELFF	TGTGCCAGCAGCTTAGATCTGGCGGGAGGGGAGCTGTTTTTT
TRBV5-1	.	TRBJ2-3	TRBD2	CASSLMASGRSDTQYF	TGCGCCAGCAGCTTGATGGCTAGCGGGAGGTCGGATACGCAGTATTTT
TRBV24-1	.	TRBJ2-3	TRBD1	CATSHRGPDTQYF	TGTGCCACCAGTCACAGGGGACCAGATACGCAGTATTTT
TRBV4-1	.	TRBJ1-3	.	CASSQVAGAPPSGNTIYF	TGCGCCAGCAGCCAAGTGGCAGGGGCTCCACCTTCTGGAAACACCATATATTTT
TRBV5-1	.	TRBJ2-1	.	CASSLALAVNEQFF	TGCGCCAGCAGCTTGGCCTTAGCGGTCAATGAGCAGTTCTTC
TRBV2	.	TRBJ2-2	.	CASSVRGGELFF	TGTGCCAGCAGTGTCCGGGGCGGGGAGCTGTTTTTT
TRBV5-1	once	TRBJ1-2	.	CASSLGQNYGYTF	TGCGCCAGCAGCTTGGGGCAGAACTATGGCTACACCTTC
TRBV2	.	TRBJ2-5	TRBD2	CASSGLAGETQYF	TGTGCCAGCAGTGGACTAGCAGGGGAGACCCAGTACTTC
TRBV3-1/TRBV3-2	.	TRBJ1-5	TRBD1	CASSRGTGINQPQHF	TGTGCCAGCAGCCGAGGGACAGGCATCAATCAGCCCCAGCATTTT
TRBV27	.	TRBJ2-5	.	CASNSGTQGTQYF	TGTGCCTCTAACTCCGGGACTCAAGGGACCCAGTACTTC
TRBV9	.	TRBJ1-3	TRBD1	CASSPRTGGLSGNTIYF	TGTGCCAGCAGCCCCCGGACAGGGGGTCTCTCTGGAAACACCATATATTTT